This T cell receptor beta chain comes out of a study of HIV-infected children after antiretroviral therapy interruption. Across the study: EBV and CMV exposure was recorded in most children. Overall study results and limits: Naive CD4+ Gini coefficient rose by interruption end, suggesting clonal expansion.

The TCR library was built from RNA with a 3' RACE protocol and unique molecular identifiers. One entry per CDR3 protein results from TCRdb running MiXCR on the 3' RACE reads. The sample consists of under 50,000 distinct CDR3 sequences, more than 3.5% of them appearing once. In its sample, this clonotype was seen many times. The antigen is unknown. V lost 7 bases and J 5 bases, leaving 14 bases between the germline ends. CDR1 and CDR2 (germline): SQVTM, ANQGSEA. The CDR3 is 13 amino acids. Documented treatment: PENTA 11 planned treatment interruption arm or continuous ART arm. This sequence joins TRBV29-1 and TRBJ1-4; D might be TRBD1 (5 bases). The TCR was taken from a pool of human donors with HIV. This specimen was CD45RA+ CD4+ T cells from PBMCs, pooled from several time points, taken from a donor given antiretroviral therapy, either interrupted or continuous. The subset denotes: naive CD4+ CD45RA+ CD45RO- T cells. Written as DNA, the CDR3 is TGCAGCGCCCAGGACACTCCCAATGAAAAACTGTTTTTT. Amino acid sequence: CSAQDTPNEKLFF. Using reference TRBV29-1 and TRBJ1-4 for the parts outside the CDR3, the full variable domain is SAVISQKPSRDICQRGTSLTIQCQVDSQVTMMFWYRQQPGQSLTLIATANQGSEATYESGFVIDKFPISRPNLTFSTLTVSNMSPEDSSIYLCSAQDTPNEKLFFGSGTQLSVL.